This T cell receptor beta chain was profiled in a study of T cells in Graves' hyperthyroidism and ophthalmopathy. On the study more broadly: Initial diagnosis, before any treatment, was when peripheral blood was collected.

The length of the CDR3 is 14 residues. Trimming shortened V by 3 bases and J by 3 bases, and 9 bases separated the two germline ends. The germline CDR1 and CDR2 sequences are MDHEN and SYDVKM. There were TCR beta CDR3 regions amplified from RNA transcripts. First-round RT-PCR with HTBI primers amplified the TCR CDR3 region. One entry per CDR3 protein results from TCRdb running MiXCR on the multiplex PCR reads. The data show almost 500,000 distinct CDR3 sequences, with about 20% seen just once and around 47% held by the top ten. A NOSPECS grade of at least 4, a Clinical Activity Score of at least 3 and duration under 3 months were recorded in ophthalmopathy patients. Clinical symptoms, serum thyroxine, TRAb, thyroid ultrasound and orbital computed tomography established diagnosis. Extraction of PBMCs used 7.5 to 10 ml of fresh peripheral blood.

The sample taken for sequencing was blood. The receptor comes from a woman between 65 and 79 years old with Graves' ophthalmopathy. The V and J genes are TRBV28 and TRBJ1-5, with a possible D match to TRBD1 (5 bases). CDR3 bases: TGTGCCAGCAGTTTGTGGGACTACAATCAGCCCCAGCATTTT. It translates to CASSLWDYNQPQHF.